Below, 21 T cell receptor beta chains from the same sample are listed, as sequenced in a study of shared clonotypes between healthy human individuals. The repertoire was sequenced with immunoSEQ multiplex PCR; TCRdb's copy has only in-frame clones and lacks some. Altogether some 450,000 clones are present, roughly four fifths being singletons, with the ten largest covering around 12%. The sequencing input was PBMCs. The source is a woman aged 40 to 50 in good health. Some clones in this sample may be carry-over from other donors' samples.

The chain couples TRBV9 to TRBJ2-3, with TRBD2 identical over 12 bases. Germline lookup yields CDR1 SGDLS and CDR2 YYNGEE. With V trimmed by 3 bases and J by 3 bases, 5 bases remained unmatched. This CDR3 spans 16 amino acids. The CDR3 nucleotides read TGTGCCAGCAGCGACCTAGCGGGAGGGGTGACAGATACGCAGTATTTT. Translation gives CASSDLAGGVTDTQYF.

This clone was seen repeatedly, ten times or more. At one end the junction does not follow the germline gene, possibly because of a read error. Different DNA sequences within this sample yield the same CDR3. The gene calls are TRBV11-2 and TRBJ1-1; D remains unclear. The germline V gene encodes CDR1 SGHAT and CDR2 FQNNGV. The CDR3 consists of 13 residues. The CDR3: CASSQRENTESFF. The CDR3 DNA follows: TGTGCCAGCAGTCAAAGGGAGAACACTGAATCTTTCTTT.

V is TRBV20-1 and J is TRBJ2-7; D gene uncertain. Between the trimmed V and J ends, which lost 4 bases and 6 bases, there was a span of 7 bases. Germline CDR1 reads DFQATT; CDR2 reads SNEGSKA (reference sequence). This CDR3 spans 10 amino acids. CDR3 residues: CSAIKSEQYF. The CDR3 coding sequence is TGCAGTGCTATCAAAAGCGAGCAGTACTTC.

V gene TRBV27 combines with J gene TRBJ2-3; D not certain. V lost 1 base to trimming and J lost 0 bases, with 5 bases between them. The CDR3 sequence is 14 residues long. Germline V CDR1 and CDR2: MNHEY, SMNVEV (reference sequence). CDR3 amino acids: CASSLLDSTDTQYF. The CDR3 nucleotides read TGTGCCAGCAGTTTATTGGACAGCACAGATACGCAGTATTTT.

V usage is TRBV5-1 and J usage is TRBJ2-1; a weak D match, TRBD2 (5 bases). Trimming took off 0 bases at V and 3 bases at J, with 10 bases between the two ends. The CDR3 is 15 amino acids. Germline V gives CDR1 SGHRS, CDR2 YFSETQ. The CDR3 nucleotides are TGCGCCAGCAGCTTGGGGGAGTTGCTCTACAATGAGCAGTTCTTC. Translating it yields CASSLGELLYNEQFF. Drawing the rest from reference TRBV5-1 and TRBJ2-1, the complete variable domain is KAGVTQTPRYLIKTRGQQVTLSCSPISGHRSVSWYQQTPGQGLQFLFEYFSETQRNKGNFPGRFSGRQFSNSRSEMNVSTLELGDSALYLCASSLGELLYNEQFFGPGTRLTVL.

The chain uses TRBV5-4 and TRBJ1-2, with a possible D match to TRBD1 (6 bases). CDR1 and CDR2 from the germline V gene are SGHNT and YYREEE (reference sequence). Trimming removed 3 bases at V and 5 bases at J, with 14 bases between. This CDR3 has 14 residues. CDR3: CASSSETGFYGYTF. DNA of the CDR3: TGTGCCAGCAGCTCAGAAACAGGGTTTTATGGCTACACCTTC.

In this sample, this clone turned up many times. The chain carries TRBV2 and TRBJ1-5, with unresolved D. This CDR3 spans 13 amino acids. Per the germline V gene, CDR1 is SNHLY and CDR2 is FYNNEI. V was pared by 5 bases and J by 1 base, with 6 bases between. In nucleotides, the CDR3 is TGTGCCAGCAGTCAATGGAGCAATCAGCCCCAGCATTTT. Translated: CASSQWSNQPQHF.

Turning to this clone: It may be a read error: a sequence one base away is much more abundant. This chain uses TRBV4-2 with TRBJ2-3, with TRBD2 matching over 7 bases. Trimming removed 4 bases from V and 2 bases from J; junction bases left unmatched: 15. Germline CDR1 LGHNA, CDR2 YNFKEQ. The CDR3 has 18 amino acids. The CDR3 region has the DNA TGTGCCAGCAGCCGATTCCTGGGGGGGGTAGGCTACACAGATACGCAGTATTTT. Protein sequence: CASSRFLGGVGYTDTQYF.

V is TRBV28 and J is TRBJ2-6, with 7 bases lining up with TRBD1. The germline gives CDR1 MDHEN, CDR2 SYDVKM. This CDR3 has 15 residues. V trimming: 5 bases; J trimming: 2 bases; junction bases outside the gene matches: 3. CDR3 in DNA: TGTGCCAGCAGTCGTACAGGGGCTGGGGCCAACGTCCTGACTTTC. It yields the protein CASSRTGAGANVLTF.

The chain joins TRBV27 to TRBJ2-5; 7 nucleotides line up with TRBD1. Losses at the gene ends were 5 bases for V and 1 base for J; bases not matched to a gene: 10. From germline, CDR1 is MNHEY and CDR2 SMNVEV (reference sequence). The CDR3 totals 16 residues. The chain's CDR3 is CASSPRGNRGQETQYF. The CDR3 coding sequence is TGTGCCAGCAGTCCCCGTGGGAACAGGGGCCAAGAGACCCAGTACTTC.

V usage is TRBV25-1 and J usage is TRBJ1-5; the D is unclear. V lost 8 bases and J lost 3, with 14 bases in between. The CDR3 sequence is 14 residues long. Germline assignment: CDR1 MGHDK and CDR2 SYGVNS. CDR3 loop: CASAPGLINQPQHF. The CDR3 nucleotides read TGTGCCAGCGCCCCCGGACTGATCAATCAGCCCCAGCATTTT.

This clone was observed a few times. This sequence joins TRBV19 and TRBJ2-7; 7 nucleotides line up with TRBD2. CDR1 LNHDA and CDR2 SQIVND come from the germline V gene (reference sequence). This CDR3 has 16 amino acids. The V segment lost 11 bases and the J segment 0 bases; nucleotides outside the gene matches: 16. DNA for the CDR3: TGTGCCCATGGACCGTGGGGACTAACTAGCTCCTACGAGCAGTACTTC. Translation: CAHGPWGLTSSYEQYF.

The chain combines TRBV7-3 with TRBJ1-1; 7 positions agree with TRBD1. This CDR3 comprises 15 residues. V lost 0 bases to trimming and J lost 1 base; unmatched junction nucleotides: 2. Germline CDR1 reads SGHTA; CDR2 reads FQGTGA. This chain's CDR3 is CASSLTGTENTEAFF. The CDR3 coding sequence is TGTGCCAGCAGCTTAACAGGGACAGAGAACACTGAAGCTTTCTTT.

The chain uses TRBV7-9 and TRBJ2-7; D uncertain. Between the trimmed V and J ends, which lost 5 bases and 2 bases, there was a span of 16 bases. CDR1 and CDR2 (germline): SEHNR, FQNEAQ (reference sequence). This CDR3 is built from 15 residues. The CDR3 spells CASSGSPGTPYEQYF. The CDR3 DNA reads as TGTGCCAGCAGCGGATCGCCAGGAACACCCTACGAGCAGTACTTC.

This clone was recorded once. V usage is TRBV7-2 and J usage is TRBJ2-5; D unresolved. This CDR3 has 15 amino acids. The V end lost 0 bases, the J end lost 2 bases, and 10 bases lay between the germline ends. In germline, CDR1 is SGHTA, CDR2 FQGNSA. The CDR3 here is CASSLATTRQETQYF. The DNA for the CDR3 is TGTGCCAGCAGCTTAGCCACAACCAGGCAAGAGACCCAGTACTTC.

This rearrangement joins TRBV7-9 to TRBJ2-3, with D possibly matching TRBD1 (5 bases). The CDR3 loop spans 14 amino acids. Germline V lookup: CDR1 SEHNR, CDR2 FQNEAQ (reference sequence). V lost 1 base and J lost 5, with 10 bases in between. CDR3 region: CASSLVQGGDTQYF. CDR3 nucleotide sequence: TGTGCCAGCAGCTTAGTGCAGGGTGGAGATACGCAGTATTTT.

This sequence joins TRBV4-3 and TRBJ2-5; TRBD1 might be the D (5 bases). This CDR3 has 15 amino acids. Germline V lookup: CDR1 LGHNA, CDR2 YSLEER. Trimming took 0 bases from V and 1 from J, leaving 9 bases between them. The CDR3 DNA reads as TGCGCCAGCAGCCAAGAGGGGCTTCGCCAAGAGACCCAGTACTTC. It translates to CASSQEGLRQETQYF.

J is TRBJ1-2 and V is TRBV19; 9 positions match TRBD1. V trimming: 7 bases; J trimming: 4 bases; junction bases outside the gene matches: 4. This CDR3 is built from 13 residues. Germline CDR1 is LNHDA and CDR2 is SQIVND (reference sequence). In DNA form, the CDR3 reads TGTGCCAGTACCTTGGGACAGGGCTATGGCTACACCTTC. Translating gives CASTLGQGYGYTF.

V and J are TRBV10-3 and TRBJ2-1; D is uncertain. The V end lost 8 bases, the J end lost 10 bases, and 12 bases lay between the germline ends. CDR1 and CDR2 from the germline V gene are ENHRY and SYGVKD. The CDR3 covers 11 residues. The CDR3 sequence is CAIRVGSEQFF. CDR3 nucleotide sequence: TGTGCCATCCGAGTCGGGTCGGAGCAGTTCTTC.

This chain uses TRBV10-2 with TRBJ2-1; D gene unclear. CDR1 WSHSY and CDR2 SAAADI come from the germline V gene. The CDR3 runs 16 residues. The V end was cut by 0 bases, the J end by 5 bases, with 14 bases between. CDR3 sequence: CASSESRAPKDNEQFF. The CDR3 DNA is TGCGCCAGCAGTGAGTCAAGGGCGCCCAAGGACAATGAGCAGTTCTTC.

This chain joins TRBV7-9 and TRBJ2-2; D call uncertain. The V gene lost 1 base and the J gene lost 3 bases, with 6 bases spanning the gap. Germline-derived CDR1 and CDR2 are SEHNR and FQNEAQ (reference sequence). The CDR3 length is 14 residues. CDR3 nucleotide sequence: TGTGCCAGCAGCTTAGACTACTACACCGGGGAGCTGTTTTTT. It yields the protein CASSLDYYTGELFF. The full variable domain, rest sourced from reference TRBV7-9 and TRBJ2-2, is DTGVSQNPRHKITKRGQNVTFRCDPISEHNRLYWYRQTLGQGPEFLTYFQNEAQLEKSRLLSDRFSAERPKGSFSTLEIQRTEQGDSAMYLCASSLDYYTGELFFGEGSRLTVL.